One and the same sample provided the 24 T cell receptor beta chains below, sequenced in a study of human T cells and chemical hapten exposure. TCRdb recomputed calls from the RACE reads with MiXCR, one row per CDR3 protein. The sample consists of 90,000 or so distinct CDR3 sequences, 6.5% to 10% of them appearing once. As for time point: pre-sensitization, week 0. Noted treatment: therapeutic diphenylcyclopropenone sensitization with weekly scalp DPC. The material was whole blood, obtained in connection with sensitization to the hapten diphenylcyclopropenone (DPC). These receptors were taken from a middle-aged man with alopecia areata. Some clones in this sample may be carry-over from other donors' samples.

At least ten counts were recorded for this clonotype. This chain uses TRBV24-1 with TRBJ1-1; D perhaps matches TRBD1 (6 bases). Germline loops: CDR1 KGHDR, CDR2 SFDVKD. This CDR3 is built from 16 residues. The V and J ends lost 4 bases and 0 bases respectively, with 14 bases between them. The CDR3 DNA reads TGTGCCACCAGTGACTCGTCTACAGGGATGAACACTGAAGCTTTCTTT. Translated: CATSDSSTGMNTEAFF.

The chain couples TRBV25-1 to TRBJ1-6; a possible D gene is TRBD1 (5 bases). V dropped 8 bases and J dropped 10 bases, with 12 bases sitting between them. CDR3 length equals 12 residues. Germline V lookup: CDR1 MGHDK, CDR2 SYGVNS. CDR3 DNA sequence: TGTGCCAGCCGGGACGGGGACTCACCCCTCCACTTT. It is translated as CASRDGDSPLHF.

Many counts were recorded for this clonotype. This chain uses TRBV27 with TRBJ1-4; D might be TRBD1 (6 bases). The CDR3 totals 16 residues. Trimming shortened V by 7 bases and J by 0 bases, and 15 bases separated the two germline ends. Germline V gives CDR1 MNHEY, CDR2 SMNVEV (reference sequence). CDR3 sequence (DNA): TGTGCCAGCACAAGAACAGGGTTTACAACTAATGAAAAACTGTTTTTT. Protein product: CASTRTGFTTNEKLFF. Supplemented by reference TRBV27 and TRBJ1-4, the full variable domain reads EAQVTQNPRYLITVTGKKLTVTCSQNMNHEYMSWYRQDPGLGLRQIYYSMNVEVTDKGDVPEGYKVSRKEKRNFPLILESPSPNQTSLYFCASTRTGFTTNEKLFFGSGTQLSVL.

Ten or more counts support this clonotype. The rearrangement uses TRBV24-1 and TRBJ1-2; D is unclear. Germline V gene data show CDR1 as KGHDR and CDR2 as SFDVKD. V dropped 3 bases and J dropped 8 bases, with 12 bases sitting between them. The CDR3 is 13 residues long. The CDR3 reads CATSDIGGRGYTF. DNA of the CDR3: TGTGCCACCAGTGATATAGGCGGCAGGGGCTACACCTTC.

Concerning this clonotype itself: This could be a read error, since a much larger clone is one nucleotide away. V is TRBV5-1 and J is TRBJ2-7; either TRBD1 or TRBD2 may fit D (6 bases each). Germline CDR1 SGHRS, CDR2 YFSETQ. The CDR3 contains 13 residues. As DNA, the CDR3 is TGCGTCAGCAGCGCGCGGGACACCTACGAGCAGTACTTC. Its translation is CVSSARDTYEQYF.

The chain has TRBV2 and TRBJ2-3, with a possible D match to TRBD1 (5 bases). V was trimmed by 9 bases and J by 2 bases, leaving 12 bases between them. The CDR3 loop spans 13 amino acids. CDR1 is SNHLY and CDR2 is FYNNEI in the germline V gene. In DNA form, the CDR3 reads TGTGCCAGACAGGTCGACACCACAGATACGCAGTATTTT. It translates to CARQVDTTDTQYF.

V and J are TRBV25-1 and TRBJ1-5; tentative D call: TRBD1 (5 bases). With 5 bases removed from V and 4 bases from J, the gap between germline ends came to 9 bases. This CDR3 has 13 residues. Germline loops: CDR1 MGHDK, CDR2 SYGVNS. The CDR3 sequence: CASSQGGNQPQHF. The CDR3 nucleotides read TGTGCCAGCAGTCAGGGTGGGAATCAGCCCCAGCATTTT. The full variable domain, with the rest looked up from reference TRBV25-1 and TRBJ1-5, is EADIYQTPRYLVIGTGKKITLECSQTMGHDKMYWYQQDPGMELHLIHYSYGVNSTEKGDLSSESTVSRIRTEHFPLTLESARPSHTSQYLCASSQGGNQPQHFGDGTRLSIL.

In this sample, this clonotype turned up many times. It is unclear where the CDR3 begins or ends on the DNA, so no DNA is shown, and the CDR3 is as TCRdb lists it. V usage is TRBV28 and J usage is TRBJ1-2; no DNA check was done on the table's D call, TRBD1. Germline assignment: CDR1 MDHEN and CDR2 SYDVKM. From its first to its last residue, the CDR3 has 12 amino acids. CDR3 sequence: CASFRARVGYTF.

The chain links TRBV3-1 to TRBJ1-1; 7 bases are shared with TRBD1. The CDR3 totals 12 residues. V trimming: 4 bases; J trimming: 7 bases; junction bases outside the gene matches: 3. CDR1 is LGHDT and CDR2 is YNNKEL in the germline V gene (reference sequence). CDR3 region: CASSLGTDEAFF. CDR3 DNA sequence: TGTGCCAGCAGCCTAGGGACAGATGAAGCTTTCTTT.

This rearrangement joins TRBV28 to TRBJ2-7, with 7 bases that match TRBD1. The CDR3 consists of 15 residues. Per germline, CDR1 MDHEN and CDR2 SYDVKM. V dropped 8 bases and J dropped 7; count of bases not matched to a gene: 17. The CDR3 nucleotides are TGTGCCAGCTATTGGGGACAGCCCTCTGTCAAGGAGCAGTACTTC. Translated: CASYWGQPSVKEQYF.

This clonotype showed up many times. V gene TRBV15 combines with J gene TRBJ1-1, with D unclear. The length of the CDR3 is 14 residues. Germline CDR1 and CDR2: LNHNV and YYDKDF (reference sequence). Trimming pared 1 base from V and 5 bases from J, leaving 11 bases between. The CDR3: CATSRGVVRTEAFF. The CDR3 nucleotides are TGTGCCACCAGCAGAGGAGTGGTAAGGACTGAAGCTTTCTTT.

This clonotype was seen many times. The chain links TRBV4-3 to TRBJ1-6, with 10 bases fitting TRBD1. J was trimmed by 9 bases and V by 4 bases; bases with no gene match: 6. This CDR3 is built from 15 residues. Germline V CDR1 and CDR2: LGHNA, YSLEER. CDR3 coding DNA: TGCGCCAGCAGCCCGACGGGACAGGGGATTTCACCCCTCCACTTT. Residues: CASSPTGQGISPLHF.

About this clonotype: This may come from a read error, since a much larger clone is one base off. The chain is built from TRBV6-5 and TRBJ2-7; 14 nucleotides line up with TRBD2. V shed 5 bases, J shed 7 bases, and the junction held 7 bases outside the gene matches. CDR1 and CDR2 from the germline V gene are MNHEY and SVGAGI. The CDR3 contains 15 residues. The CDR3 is CASSQGTSGSAEQYF. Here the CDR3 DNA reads TGTGCCAGCAGTCAAGGGACTAGCGGGAGTGCGGAGCAGTACTTC.

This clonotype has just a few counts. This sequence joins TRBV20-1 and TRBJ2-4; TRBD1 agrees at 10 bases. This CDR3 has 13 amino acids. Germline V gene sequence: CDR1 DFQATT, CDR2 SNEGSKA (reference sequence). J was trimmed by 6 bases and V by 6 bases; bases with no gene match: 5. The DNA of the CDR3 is TGCAGTGCAGAAGACAGGGGGCTAAACATTCAGTACTTC. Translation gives CSAEDRGLNIQYF.

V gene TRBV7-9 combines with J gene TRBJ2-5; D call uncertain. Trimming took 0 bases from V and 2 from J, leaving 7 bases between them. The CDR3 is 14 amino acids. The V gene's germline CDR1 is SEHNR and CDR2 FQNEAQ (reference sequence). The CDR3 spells CASSLAWGQETQYF. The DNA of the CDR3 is TGTGCCAGCAGCTTAGCGTGGGGACAAGAGACCCAGTACTTC.

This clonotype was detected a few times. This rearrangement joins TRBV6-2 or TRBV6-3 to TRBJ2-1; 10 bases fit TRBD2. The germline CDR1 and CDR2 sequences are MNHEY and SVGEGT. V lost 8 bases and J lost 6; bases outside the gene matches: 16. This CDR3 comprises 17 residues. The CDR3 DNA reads TGTGCCAGCCCGGGTAGCGGGAGGCCCGTTGGGGGCAATGAGCAGTTCTTC. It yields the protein CASPGSGRPVGGNEQFF.

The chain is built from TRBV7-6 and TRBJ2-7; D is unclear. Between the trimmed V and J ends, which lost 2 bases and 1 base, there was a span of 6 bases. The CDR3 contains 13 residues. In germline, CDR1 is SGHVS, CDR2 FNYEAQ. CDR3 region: CASSLPESYEQYF. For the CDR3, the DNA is TGTGCCAGCAGCTTACCGGAGTCCTACGAGCAGTACTTC.

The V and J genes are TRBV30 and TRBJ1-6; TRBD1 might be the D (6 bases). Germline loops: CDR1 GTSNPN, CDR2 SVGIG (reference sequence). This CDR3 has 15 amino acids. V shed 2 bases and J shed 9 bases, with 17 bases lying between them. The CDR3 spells CAWSRQGQNTSPLHF. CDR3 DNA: TGTGCCTGGAGTCGACAAGGACAGAATACTTCACCCCTCCACTTT.

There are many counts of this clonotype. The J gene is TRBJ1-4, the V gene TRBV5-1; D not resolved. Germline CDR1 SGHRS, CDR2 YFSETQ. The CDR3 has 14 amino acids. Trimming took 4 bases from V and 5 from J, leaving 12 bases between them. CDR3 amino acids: CASSPRPANEKLFF. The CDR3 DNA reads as TGCGCCAGCAGCCCCCGCCCGGCGAATGAAAAACTGTTTTTT.

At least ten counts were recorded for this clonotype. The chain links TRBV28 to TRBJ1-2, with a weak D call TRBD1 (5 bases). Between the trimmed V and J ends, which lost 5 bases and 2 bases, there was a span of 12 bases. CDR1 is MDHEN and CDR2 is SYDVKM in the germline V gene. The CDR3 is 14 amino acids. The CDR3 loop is CASSPDSRNYGYTF. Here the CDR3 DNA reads TGTGCCAGCAGTCCAGACAGCCGGAACTATGGCTACACCTTC.

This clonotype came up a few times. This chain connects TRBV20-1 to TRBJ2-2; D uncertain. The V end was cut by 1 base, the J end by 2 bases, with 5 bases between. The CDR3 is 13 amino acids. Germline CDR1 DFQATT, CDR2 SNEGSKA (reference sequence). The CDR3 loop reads CSARVANTGELFF. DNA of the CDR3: TGCAGTGCTAGAGTCGCTAACACCGGGGAGCTGTTTTTT.

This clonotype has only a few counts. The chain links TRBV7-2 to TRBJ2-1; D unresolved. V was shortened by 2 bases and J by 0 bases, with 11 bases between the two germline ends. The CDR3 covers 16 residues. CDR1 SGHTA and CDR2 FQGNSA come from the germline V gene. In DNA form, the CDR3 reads TGTGCCAGCAGCTTATCTCTTGTGAGCTCCTACAATGAGCAGTTCTTC. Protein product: CASSLSLVSSYNEQFF. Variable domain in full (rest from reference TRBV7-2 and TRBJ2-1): GAGVSQSPSNKVTEKGKDVELRCDPISGHTALYWYRQSLGQGLEFLIYFQGNSAPDKSGLPSDRFSAERTGGSVSTLTIQRTQQEDSAVYLCASSLSLVSSYNEQFFGPGTRLTVL.

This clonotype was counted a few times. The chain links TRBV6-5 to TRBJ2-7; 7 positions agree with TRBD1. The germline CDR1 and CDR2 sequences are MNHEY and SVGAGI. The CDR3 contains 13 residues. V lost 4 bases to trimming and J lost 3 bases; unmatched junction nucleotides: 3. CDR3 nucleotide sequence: TGTGCCAGCAGTTTCGGACAGGACTACGAGCAGTACTTC. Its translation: CASSFGQDYEQYF.

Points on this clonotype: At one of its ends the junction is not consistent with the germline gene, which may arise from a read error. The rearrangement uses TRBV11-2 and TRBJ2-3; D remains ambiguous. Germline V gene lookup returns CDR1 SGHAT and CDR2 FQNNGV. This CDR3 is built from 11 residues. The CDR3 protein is CTSSPSATQYF. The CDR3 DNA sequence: TGTACCAGCAGCCCCTCTGCTACGCAGTATTTT.